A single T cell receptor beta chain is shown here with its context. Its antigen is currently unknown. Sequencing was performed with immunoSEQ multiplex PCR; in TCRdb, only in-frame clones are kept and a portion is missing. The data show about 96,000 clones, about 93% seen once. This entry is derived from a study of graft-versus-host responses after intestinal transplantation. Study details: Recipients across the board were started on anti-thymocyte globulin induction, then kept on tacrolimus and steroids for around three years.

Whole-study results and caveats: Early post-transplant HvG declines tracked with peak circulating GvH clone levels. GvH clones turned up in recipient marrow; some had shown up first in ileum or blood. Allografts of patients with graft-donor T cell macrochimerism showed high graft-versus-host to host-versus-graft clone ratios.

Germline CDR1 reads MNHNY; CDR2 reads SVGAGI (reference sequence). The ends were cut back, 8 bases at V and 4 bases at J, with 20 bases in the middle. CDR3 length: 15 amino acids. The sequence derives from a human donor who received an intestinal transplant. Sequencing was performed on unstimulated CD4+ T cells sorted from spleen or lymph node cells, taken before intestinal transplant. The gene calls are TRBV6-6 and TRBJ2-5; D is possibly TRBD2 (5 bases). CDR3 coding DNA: TGTGCCAGCCTAGCCGGTGGTGACTGGTCAGAGACCCAGTACTTC. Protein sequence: CASLAGGDWSETQYF.